The 27 T cell receptor beta chains in this list originate from one sample, sequenced in a study of blood T cells in healthy people across ages. The use of a sample-barcoded 5' primer and a J-beta primer mix characterized a second PCR of roughly 7 to 11 cycles. One entry per CDR3 protein, called by TCRdb with MiXCR from the 5' RACE reads. The sample carries approximately 1,700,000 distinct CDR3 sequences, roughly 43% recorded once. What was sequenced was blood. The receptor set was obtained from a human donor in good health.

This clonotype has only a few counts. The chain couples TRBV6-5 to TRBJ2-2; D is perhaps TRBD1 (5 bases). Trimming removed 8 bases at V and 2 bases at J, with 12 bases between. From germline, CDR1 is MNHEY and CDR2 SVGAGI. The CDR3 contains 14 residues. CDR3 nucleotide sequence: TGTGCCAGCTCCGGACACGACAACACCGGGGAGCTGTTTTTT. This translates into CASSGHDNTGELFF.

This chain uses TRBV24-1 with TRBJ1-2, with 7 nucleotides matching TRBD1. Looked up from germline, CDR1 is KGHDR and CDR2 is SFDVKD. V was pared by 5 bases and J by 7 bases, with 6 bases of the junction left unmatched. The CDR3 is made up of 13 amino acids. CDR3 coding DNA: TGTGCCACCAGTGCACAGGGGTGGAGTGGCTACACCTTC. Translated, it gives CATSAQGWSGYTF.

V and J are TRBV21-1 and TRBJ1-5; the tabulated D call, TRBD1, remains unverified against the DNA. TRBV21-1 is noted as a pseudogene. This CDR3 contains 14 residues. Here the CDR3 DNA reads TGTGCCAGCAGCGCTCCGGGCCGTGGACAGCCCCAGCATTTT. This encodes CASSAPGRGQPQHF.

The genes are TRBV5-1 and TRBJ1-1, with D uncertain. The V and J ends lost 2 bases and 9 bases respectively, with 14 bases between them. The length of the CDR3 is 13 residues. Germline CDR1 is SGHRS and CDR2 is YFSETQ. CDR3 region: CASSFGSADKAFF. CDR3 nucleotides: TGCGCCAGCAGCTTTGGTTCGGCAGATAAAGCTTTCTTT.

This clonotype has just a few counts. The chain combines TRBV27 with TRBJ1-2, with TRBD1 as a possible D gene (5 bases). The germline gives CDR1 MNHEY, CDR2 SMNVEV (reference sequence). The V and J ends lost 5 bases and 3 bases respectively, with 16 bases between them. The CDR3 totals 15 residues. Written as DNA, the CDR3 is TGTGCCAGCAGTCCCAAGGGGTTTCCGGACTATGGCTACACCTTC. Its translation: CASSPKGFPDYGYTF.

The chain links TRBV2 to TRBJ1-2, with a possible D match to TRBD1 (6 bases). The V end was cut by 7 bases, the J end by 6 bases, with 12 bases between. In germline, CDR1 is SNHLY, CDR2 FYNNEI. There are 12 residues in the CDR3. This CDR3 is CASIKAGDGYTF. CDR3 coding DNA: TGTGCCAGCATCAAGGCAGGGGATGGCTACACCTTC.

In this sample, this clonotype turned up many times. The chain recombines TRBV15 with TRBJ2-6; D gene uncertain. This CDR3 has 16 residues. V was cut by 0 bases and J by 1 base, with 7 bases left in between. Germline lookup yields CDR1 LNHNV and CDR2 YYDKDF (reference sequence). CDR3 protein: CATSRDSTSGANVLTF. As DNA, the CDR3 is TGTGCCACCAGCAGAGACAGCACGTCTGGGGCCAACGTCCTGACTTTC.

The V and J genes are TRBV7-6 and TRBJ2-3; TRBD2 matches at 10 bases. J lost 4 bases, V lost 5 bases, and 18 bases had no gene match. The CDR3 spans 19 residues. Germline assignment: CDR1 SGHVS and CDR2 FNYEAQ. CDR3 coding DNA: TGTGCCAGCAGCGCCGTTGGGAGCGGGGGGGCCGGGAGGTCAGATACGCAGTATTTT. Protein sequence: CASSAVGSGGAGRSDTQYF. The complete variable domain, with remaining parts taken from reference TRBV7-6 and TRBJ2-3, reads GAGVSQSPRYKVTKRGQDVALRCDPISGHVSLYWYRQALGQGPEFLTYFNYEAQQDKSGLPNDRFSAERPEGSISTLTIQRTEQRDSAMYRCASSAVGSGGAGRSDTQYFGPGTRLTVL.

CDR3: CATSDLRRGWNTQYF. The CDR3 DNA sequence: TGTGCCACCAGTGATCTAAGGCGAGGGTGGAATACGCAGTATTTT. The chain has TRBV24-1 and TRBJ2-3; tentatively, D is TRBD2 (5 bases). The V end lost 3 bases, the J end lost 7 bases, and 16 bases lay between the germline ends. This CDR3 has 15 residues. CDR1 and CDR2 from the germline V gene are KGHDR and SFDVKD.

The J gene is TRBJ1-5, the V gene TRBV7-2; D is unclear. Trimming shortened V by 1 base and J by 7 bases, and 11 bases separated the two germline ends. Germline values: CDR1 SGHTA, CDR2 FQGNSA. The CDR3 sequence is 14 residues long. CDR3: CASSLERWVQPQHF. Written as DNA, the CDR3 is TGTGCCAGCAGCTTAGAGCGATGGGTGCAGCCCCAGCATTTT.

This clonotype was found once. A much larger clone lies a single base off, so this may be a read error. The J gene is TRBJ2-5, the V gene TRBV5-1; D tentatively fits TRBD1 or TRBD2 (6 bases each). The germline CDR1 and CDR2 sequences are SGHRS and YFSETQ. The CDR3 is made up of 15 amino acids. The CDR3 DNA sequence: TGCGCCAGCTGCGAGCTAGGGGGACTTGGAGAGACCCGGTACTTC. It codes for CASCELGGLGETRYF.

V is TRBV10-3 and J is TRBJ2-7; D uncertain. The germline V and J ends were trimmed by 4 bases and 2 bases, with 15 bases remaining between them. Germline loops: CDR1 ENHRY, CDR2 SYGVKD. The CDR3 totals 15 residues. For the CDR3, the DNA is TGTGCCATCAGTGGGCCTCTCTTACGGACCTACGAGCAGTACTTC. Encoded protein: CAISGPLLRTYEQYF.

V is TRBV2 and J is TRBJ2-6; D not resolved. V lost 7 bases and J 4 bases, leaving 11 bases between the germline ends. The CDR3 is 14 residues long. Germline-derived CDR1 and CDR2 are SNHLY and FYNNEI. CDR3 sequence: CASNPGFGANVLTF. The CDR3 DNA follows: TGTGCCAGCAACCCTGGGTTCGGGGCCAACGTCCTGACTTTC. The complete variable domain, with remaining parts taken from reference TRBV2 and TRBJ2-6, reads EPEVTQTPSHQVTQMGQEVILRCVPISNHLYFYWYRQILGQKVEFLVSFYNNEISEKSEIFDDQFSVERPDGSNFTLKIRSTKLEDSAMYFCASNPGFGANVLTFGAGSRLTVL.

The rearrangement links TRBV7-3 to TRBJ2-1, with D perhaps matching TRBD2 (6 bases). Germline CDR1 reads SGHTA; CDR2 reads FQGTGA. V was pared by 4 bases and J by 9 bases, with 16 bases between. The CDR3 is 14 amino acids. The CDR3 region is CASSSGLSQGEQFF. CDR3 sequence (DNA): TGTGCCAGCAGCTCGGGACTCTCCCAGGGTGAGCAGTTCTTC.

The genes are TRBV25-1 and TRBJ2-3; no reliable D call. The CDR3 is made up of 15 amino acids. The germline V and J ends were trimmed by 1 base and 0 bases, with 8 bases remaining between them. Germline V gene lookup returns CDR1 MGHDK and CDR2 SYGVNS. DNA of the CDR3: TGTGCCAGCAGTGAATGGTCGGGCAGCACAGATACGCAGTATTTT. Amino acids: CASSEWSGSTDTQYF.

In its sample, this clonotype was seen a few times. The chain carries TRBV7-9 and TRBJ2-7, with D maybe TRBD1 (6 bases). The CDR3 runs 17 residues. In germline, CDR1 is SEHNR, CDR2 FQNEAQ (reference sequence). V gave up 4 bases and J gave up 3 bases, with 22 bases separating them. The CDR3, as DNA: TGTGCCAGCAGCTCACCCCTAAATATAGGGGGTGGCTACGAGCAGTACTTC. It translates to CASSSPLNIGGGYEQYF.

The V and J genes are TRBV3-1 and TRBJ2-1; D unresolved. Trimming pared 2 bases from V and 4 bases from J, leaving 6 bases between. This CDR3 comprises 13 residues. Looked up from germline, CDR1 is LGHDT and CDR2 is YNNKEL (reference sequence). CDR3 region: CASSQSRYNEQFF. Here the CDR3 DNA reads TGTGCCAGCAGCCAATCTAGGTACAATGAGCAGTTCTTC.

Only a few counts were recorded for this clonotype. The chain has TRBV12-3 or TRBV12-4 and TRBJ2-5; D might be TRBD2 (5 bases). This CDR3 contains 15 residues. The ends were cut back, 4 bases at V and 1 base at J, with 13 bases in the middle. CDR3 amino acids: CASSYSGRPQETQYF. In DNA form, the CDR3 reads TGTGCCAGCAGTTACTCGGGAAGGCCCCAAGAGACCCAGTACTTC.

This clonotype was seen only a few times. The chain uses TRBV18 and TRBJ2-6; D not certain. This CDR3 has 17 amino acids. V was clipped by 2 bases and J by 0 bases, with 11 bases between them. Germline lookup yields CDR1 KGHSH and CDR2 LQKENI. For the CDR3, the DNA is TGTGCCAGCTCACCAGGCAACGGCGGCTCTGGGGCCAACGTCCTGACTTTC. Translating it yields CASSPGNGGSGANVLTF.

This rearrangement joins TRBV7-9 to TRBJ2-1, with TRBD2 matching 12 bases. Germline V gene sequence: CDR1 SEHNR, CDR2 FQNEAQ (reference sequence). The CDR3 length is 17 residues. Losses at the gene ends were 4 bases for V and 0 bases for J; bases not matched to a gene: 4. CDR3 DNA: TGTGCCAGCAGCTACGGACTAGCGGGGCCCTCCTACAATGAGCAGTTCTTC. Amino acid sequence: CASSYGLAGPSYNEQFF.

Only a few counts were recorded for this clonotype. The V call is TRBV6-6, the J call TRBJ1-1; D unresolved. Trimming stripped 0 bases from V and 4 bases from J, with 9 bases between. Per the germline V gene, CDR1 is MNHNY and CDR2 is SVGAGI (reference sequence). This CDR3 contains 14 residues. For the CDR3, the DNA is TGTGCCAGCAGTTACTCACAAGGGCCCACTGAAGCTTTCTTT. It codes for CASSYSQGPTEAFF.

The J gene is TRBJ2-2, the V gene TRBV4-3, with D perhaps TRBD2 (5 bases). Germline lookup yields CDR1 LGHNA and CDR2 YSLEER. The CDR3 length is 14 residues. V dropped 4 bases and J dropped 7 bases, with 13 bases sitting between them. CDR3 sequence reads: CASSRRLQGGELFF. CDR3 in DNA: TGCGCCAGCAGCCGGAGGCTACAAGGCGGGGAGCTGTTTTTT.

This clonotype was found a few times. This chain connects TRBV12-3 or TRBV12-4 to TRBJ1-6; TRBD1 is a possible D gene (5 bases). The CDR3 sequence is 16 residues long. V lost 8 bases and J 3 bases, leaving 17 bases between the germline ends. CDR3: CASVDSLFNYNSPLHF. In DNA, the CDR3 is TGTGCCAGCGTCGACAGCCTATTTAACTATAATTCACCCCTCCACTTT.

This clonotype was observed a few times. The chain couples TRBV4-3 to TRBJ1-2; 10 bases align to TRBD1. The CDR3 runs to 18 residues. With V trimmed by 0 bases and J by 1 base, 8 bases remained unmatched. Germline V gene sequence: CDR1 LGHNA, CDR2 YSLEER. The CDR3 nucleotides are TGCGCCAGCAGCCAAGAACTGTCACGGGACAGGGGTAACTATGGCTACACCTTC. This codes for CASSQELSRDRGNYGYTF.

This clonotype was counted only a few times. The chain joins TRBV4-1 to TRBJ2-7, with a possible D match to TRBD2 (6 bases). Trimming took 0 bases from V and 7 from J, leaving 28 bases between them. The CDR3 sequence is 19 residues long. Germline-derived CDR1 and CDR2 are MGHRA and YSYEKL. The CDR3 coding sequence is TGCGCCAGCAGCCAAGATAGGGGAACCGGGACTCGGATCTACGTGGAGCAGTACTTC. Its protein is CASSQDRGTGTRIYVEQYF.

The V call is TRBV9, the J call TRBJ2-5; 9 nucleotides line up with TRBD1. V gave up 0 bases and J gave up 4 bases; unmatched junction bases: 4. The CDR3 loop spans 15 amino acids. Germline CDR1 SGDLS, CDR2 YYNGEE. This chain's CDR3 is CASSVEGTGSETQYF. The CDR3 bases are TGTGCCAGCAGCGTAGAAGGGACAGGGTCAGAGACCCAGTACTTC. Looking up the rest from reference TRBV9 and TRBJ2-5 gives the full variable domain: DSGVTQTPKHLITATGQRVTLRCSPRSGDLSVYWYQQSLDQGLQFLIQYYNGEERAKGNILERFSAQQFPDLHSELNLSSLELGDSALYFCASSVEGTGSETQYFGPGTRLLVL.

There are a few counts of this clonotype. J is TRBJ2-1 and V is TRBV4-3; 10 nucleotides match TRBD2. With V trimmed by 0 bases and J by 7 bases, 9 bases remained unmatched. Germline V gives CDR1 LGHNA, CDR2 YSLEER. The CDR3 contains 17 residues. The CDR3 coding sequence is TGCGCCAGCAGCCAAGATAGTCTAGCGGGGGCCCGGAATGAGCAGTTCTTC. Amino acid sequence: CASSQDSLAGARNEQFF.